These 8 T cell receptor beta chains came from one sample sequenced in a study of blood T cell repertoires in COVID-19. Repertoires were generated with immunoSEQ multiplex PCR, while TCRdb's copy carries only in-frame clones and drops some. Of about 300,000 clones in the sample, over 85% were seen once. Sequenced: PBMCs or T cells enriched from blood (not recorded which). These receptors all come from a woman aged 45-65 years who had been exposed to COVID-19.

The CDR3 region has the DNA TGTGCCAGCAGCGTTGGGACTAGCGGGGGGGTTAGTGAGACCCAGTACTTC. This gives the protein CASSVGTSGGVSETQYF. The V and J genes are TRBV9 and TRBJ2-5; 16 positions agree with TRBD2. Trimming took 2 bases from V and 5 from J; bases not matched to a gene: 6. This CDR3 has 17 residues. CDR1 SGDLS and CDR2 YYNGEE come from the germline V gene.

CDR3 residues: CASSSPGTSGENSYEQYF. Written as DNA, the CDR3 is TGTGCCAGCAGCTCACCCGGGACTAGCGGGGAAAACTCCTACGAGCAGTACTTC. The chain links TRBV11-2 to TRBJ2-7; 13 positions agree with TRBD2. The CDR3 is 18 amino acids. Germline lookup yields CDR1 SGHAT and CDR2 FQNNGV. V lost 4 bases and J lost 0; bases outside the gene matches: 9. Complete variable domain (other parts from reference TRBV11-2 and TRBJ2-7): EAGVAQSPRYKIIEKRQSVAFWCNPISGHATLYWYQQILGQGPKLLIQFQNNGVVDDSQLPKDRFSAERLKGVDSTLKIQPAKLEDSAVYLCASSSPGTSGENSYEQYFGPGTRLTVT.

The V gene is TRBV5-4, the J gene TRBJ2-2, with 10 bases identical to TRBD2. V shed 5 bases, J shed 7 bases, and the junction held 5 bases outside the gene matches. This CDR3 has 14 residues. Germline V gene lookup returns CDR1 SGHNT and CDR2 YYREEE (reference sequence). The DNA for the CDR3 is TGTGCCAGCAGACTAGCGGGGTCCGTCGGGGAGCTGTTTTTT. Protein sequence: CASRLAGSVGELFF.

The CDR3 sequence: CASSISGDLYEQYF. In DNA form, the CDR3 reads TGTGCCAGCAGTATTTCGGGGGACTTATACGAGCAGTACTTC. The gene calls are TRBV28 and TRBJ2-7; possibly TRBD2 for D (6 bases). The CDR3 sequence is 14 residues long. Trimming took off 5 bases at V and 4 bases at J, with 15 bases between the two ends. The germline V gene has CDR1 MDHEN and CDR2 SYDVKM.

The CDR3 DNA is TGTGCCAGTACCTCCGCGGGGGATTACAATGAGCAGTTCTTC. Amino acids: CASTSAGDYNEQFF. The chain has TRBV19 and TRBJ2-1; 7 bases line up with TRBD2. Germline V lookup: CDR1 LNHDA, CDR2 SQIVND (reference sequence). V shed 7 bases, J shed 4 bases, and the junction held 7 bases outside the gene matches. The CDR3 spans 14 residues.

This chain connects TRBV19 to TRBJ1-6; a weak D match, TRBD1 (5 bases). V gave up 5 bases and J gave up 4 bases, with 9 bases separating them. Germline V lookup: CDR1 LNHDA, CDR2 SQIVND (reference sequence). The CDR3 covers 14 residues. The DNA for the CDR3 is TGTGCCAGTAGTGACAGCGCTTATAATTCACCCCTCCACTTT. Translated: CASSDSAYNSPLHF. Based on the CDR3 plus reference TRBV19 and TRBJ1-6, the full variable domain is DGGITQSPKYLFRKEGQNVTLSCEQNLNHDAMYWYRQDPGQGLRLIYYSQIVNDFQKGDIAEGYSVSREKKESFPLTVTSAQKNPTAFYLCASSDSAYNSPLHFGNGTRLTVT.

J is TRBJ2-2 and V is TRBV6-6; weak D call: TRBD1 (6 bases). The germline gives CDR1 MNHNY, CDR2 SVGAGI (reference sequence). This CDR3 region has 15 residues. V lost 3 bases to trimming and J lost 3 bases, with 11 bases between them. The CDR3 DNA follows: TGTGCCAGCAGTTATTTTGCAGGGGACACCGGGGAGCTGTTTTTT. Protein: CASSYFAGDTGELFF.

This chain uses TRBV12-3 or TRBV12-4 with TRBJ2-2, with D perhaps TRBD2 (6 bases). The CDR3 length is 13 residues. Trimming stripped 3 bases from V and 4 bases from J, with 6 bases between. The CDR3: CASSLGGTGELFF. CDR3 in DNA: TGTGCCAGCAGTTTGGGGGGCACCGGGGAGCTGTTTTTT.